What follows are 32 T cell receptor beta chains derived from one specimen sequenced in a study of T cell repertoires in cytomegalovirus infection. TCRdb called the reads again in MiXCR, with one record for every CDR3 protein. This sample has 480,000 or so distinct CDR3 sequences, with about 11% found just once. Sequenced material: PBMCs. The receptor source for this set is a human donor in good health (CMV status not recorded). Some clones in this sample may be carry-over from other donors' samples.

This clonotype was observed many times. CDR3 protein: CASSLDARAGQYF. CDR3 sequence (DNA): TGTGCCAGCAGCTTAGACGCCCGAGCAGGGCAGTACTTC. The rearrangement joins TRBV7-9 to TRBJ2-7; D not resolved. CDR1 is SEHNR and CDR2 is FQNEAQ in the germline V gene (reference sequence). CDR3 length: 13 residues. Trimming cost V 1 base and J 9 bases, with 13 bases left between them.

This clonotype was counted ten times or more. The genes are TRBV28 and TRBJ2-5; tentative D call: TRBD2 (6 bases). Germline V gives CDR1 MDHEN, CDR2 SYDVKM. Trimming stripped 5 bases from V and 5 bases from J, with 21 bases between. The length of the CDR3 is 16 residues. This CDR3 reads CASSRQAGPGAETQYF. The CDR3 DNA sequence: TGTGCCAGCAGTCGCCAAGCTGGACCGGGAGCGGAGACCCAGTACTTC.

This clonotype was picked up a small number of times. J is TRBJ2-6 and V is TRBV5-6; D gene unclear. The CDR3 contains 15 residues. V was shortened by 4 bases and J by 0 bases, with 8 bases between the two germline ends. The germline V gene encodes CDR1 SGHDT and CDR2 YYEEEE. CDR3 region: CASSPYNSGANVLTF. In DNA form, the CDR3 reads TGTGCCAGCAGCCCATACAACTCTGGGGCCAACGTCCTGACTTTC.

At least ten counts were recorded for this clonotype. The chain links TRBV7-6 to TRBJ2-3; D remains ambiguous. CDR1 is SGHVS, CDR2 FNYEAQ, per germline. The CDR3 runs 14 residues. Trimming cost V 0 bases and J 4 bases, with 8 bases left between them. This CDR3 reads CASSLAASSDTQYF. CDR3 sequence (DNA): TGTGCCAGCAGCTTAGCGGCGTCGTCAGATACGCAGTATTTT.

The CDR3 reads CSVGDRGGLQETQYF. The CDR3 DNA follows: TGCAGCGTTGGGGACAGGGGCGGCCTTCAAGAGACCCAGTACTTC. J is TRBJ2-5 and V is TRBV29-1; 10 bases agree with TRBD1. CDR1 and CDR2 (germline): SQVTM, ANQGSEA. V lost 4 bases and J lost 2; bases outside the gene matches: 7. The length of the CDR3 is 15 residues.

With respect to this clonotype: A read error is possible here, since a much larger clone lies one base away. This sequence joins TRBV7-9 and TRBJ2-1; the match to TRBD2 covers 11 bases. Germline V CDR1 and CDR2: SEHNR, FQNEAQ (reference sequence). This CDR3 has 16 residues. Trimming removed 5 bases from V and 6 bases from J; junction bases left unmatched: 9. The CDR3 nucleotides read TGTGCCAGCAGCCCCCGCGCCGGGACTAGCGGCAATGAGCAGTTCTTC. Translating it yields CASSPRAGTSGNEQFF.

In its sample, this clonotype was seen many times. The chain carries TRBV7-9 and TRBJ2-2; 14 bases map to TRBD2. This CDR3 is 17 amino acids long. The trim removed 5 bases at V and 1 base at J, leaving 3 bases unmatched. Germline V lookup: CDR1 SEHNR, CDR2 FQNEAQ (reference sequence). For the CDR3, the DNA is TGTGCCAGCAGCCTCGGACTAGCGGGAGGGAACACCGGGGAGCTGTTTTTT. This gives the protein CASSLGLAGGNTGELFF.

This clonotype has a count of ten or more. The V gene is TRBV15, the J gene TRBJ1-2, with TRBD1 matching over 7 bases. Germline trimming cut 0 bases from V and 4 bases from J; bases unmatched to any gene: 5. CDR3 size: 15 residues. Germline assignment: CDR1 LNHNV and CDR2 YYDKDF (reference sequence). The CDR3 DNA reads as TGTGCCACCAGCAGAGATCGGGGGACAGTCTATGGCTACACCTTC. Translated, it gives CATSRDRGTVYGYTF.

J is TRBJ1-3 and V is TRBV5-4; maybe TRBD1 (5 bases). V dropped 1 base and J dropped 9 bases, with 17 bases sitting between them. Germline V gene data show CDR1 as SGHNT and CDR2 as YYREEE (reference sequence). The CDR3 contains 15 residues. The CDR3 protein is CASSLSGGSGGTIYF. CDR3 DNA sequence: TGTGCCAGCAGCTTGTCGGGGGGGTCCGGGGGCACCATATATTTT.

This clonotype has a count of ten or more. The rearrangement links TRBV28 to TRBJ2-4, with D uncertain. Trimming removed 2 bases at V and 9 bases at J, with 8 bases between. Germline V gene data show CDR1 as MDHEN and CDR2 as SYDVKM. The CDR3 is 12 residues long. The CDR3 reads CASSLSWGIQYF. The CDR3 DNA sequence: TGTGCCAGCAGTTTAAGCTGGGGCATTCAGTACTTC.

This clonotype was seen many times. The rearrangement joins TRBV11-3 to TRBJ1-1; D might be TRBD1 (6 bases). With 3 bases removed from V and 3 bases from J, the gap between germline ends came to 8 bases. Germline values: CDR1 SGHNT, CDR2 YENEEA. CDR3 length: 13 amino acids. CDR3: CASSFNRDTEAFF. The DNA of the CDR3 is TGTGCCAGCAGCTTCAACAGGGACACTGAAGCTTTCTTT.

At least ten counts were recorded for this clonotype. At one of its ends the junction is not consistent with the germline gene, which may arise from a read error. This chain links TRBV12-3 or TRBV12-4 with TRBJ1-5; D unresolved. The CDR3 spans 13 residues. The CDR3: CASSLGRGQPQHF. In DNA form, the CDR3 reads TGTGCCAGCAGCTTAGGACGGGGTCAGCCCCAGCATTTT.

Many counts were recorded for this clonotype. The chain is built from TRBV20-1 and TRBJ2-1, with D tentatively TRBD2 (5 bases). V was trimmed by 2 bases and J by 6 bases, leaving 17 bases between them. CDR1 DFQATT and CDR2 SNEGSKA come from the germline V gene (reference sequence). CDR3 length: 15 amino acids. The CDR3 sequence is CSARLPAVTGNEQFF. CDR3 DNA sequence: TGCAGTGCTAGACTACCAGCGGTGACGGGCAATGAGCAGTTCTTC.

V is TRBV28 and J is TRBJ1-5; D is ambiguous. Trimming took 7 bases from V and 7 from J, leaving 14 bases between them. Germline V lookup: CDR1 MDHEN, CDR2 SYDVKM. CDR3 length: 13 amino acids. Here the CDR3 reads CASKRHSRQPQHF. The CDR3 DNA sequence: TGTGCCAGCAAAAGACATAGCCGGCAGCCCCAGCATTTT.

A word on this clonotype: Compared with germline, one end of the junction differs, possibly owing to a read error. This chain uses TRBV11-2 with TRBJ1-5, with D unresolved. CDR1 SGHAT and CDR2 FQNNGV come from the germline V gene. The CDR3 covers 15 residues. The CDR3 region has the DNA TGTGCCAGCAGCTTAGCCCCACTTAGCAGTCAGCCCCAGCATTTT. Protein: CASSLAPLSSQPQHF.

In its sample, this clonotype was seen many times. Written as DNA, the CDR3 is TGTGCCTCTACAAAGGGGAGGTCCACTGAAGCTTTCTTT. This codes for CASTKGRSTEAFF. The chain couples TRBV6-5 to TRBJ1-1, with D possibly being TRBD1 (5 bases). The V end was cut by 11 bases, the J end by 4 bases, with 17 bases between. Germline V gene data show CDR1 as MNHEY and CDR2 as SVGAGI. CDR3 size: 13 residues.

This clonotype has at least ten counts. This rearrangement joins TRBV6-2 or TRBV6-3 to TRBJ2-6, with 8 bases identical to TRBD1. Germline V gene lookup returns CDR1 MNHEY and CDR2 SVGEGT. After removal of 6 bases from V and 0 bases from J, the junction contained 4 bases not matched to a gene. The CDR3 runs 16 residues. CDR3 nucleotide sequence: TGTGCCAGCAGAGGACAGGGAGGCTCTGGGGCCAACGTCCTGACTTTC. This sequence encodes CASRGQGGSGANVLTF.

In its sample, this clonotype was seen many times. This chain uses TRBV19 with TRBJ1-2; the D gene is possibly TRBD1 (5 bases). Trimming removed 7 bases from V and 0 bases from J, with 15 bases in between. The CDR3 is made up of 15 amino acids. The germline V gene has CDR1 LNHDA and CDR2 SQIVND (reference sequence). DNA of the CDR3: TGTGCCAGTACCCCAGCCCAGGGCTCTAACTATGGCTACACCTTC. It encodes CASTPAQGSNYGYTF.

The sample holds many counts of this clonotype. V is TRBV4-2 and J is TRBJ2-2; D perhaps matches TRBD2 (5 bases). Per the germline V gene, CDR1 is LGHNA and CDR2 is YNFKEQ. This CDR3 has 17 amino acids. Trimming removed 4 bases at V and 4 bases at J, with 19 bases between. As DNA, the CDR3 is TGTGCCAGCAGCCCCCCCGGAGAGGGTTGGGGCACCGGGGAGCTGTTTTTT. This gives the protein CASSPPGEGWGTGELFF.

V usage is TRBV7-9 and J usage is TRBJ2-7, with 9 bases that match TRBD1. The J segment lost 3 bases and the V segment lost 5 bases, leaving 11 bases of the junction unmatched. Germline V lookup: CDR1 SEHNR, CDR2 FQNEAQ (reference sequence). The CDR3 contains 16 residues. CDR3 in DNA: TGTGCCAGCAGCGAACTCGTGGAGGACAGGGGCTACGAGCAGTACTTC. Amino acid sequence: CASSELVEDRGYEQYF.

This clonotype was recorded many times. The gene calls are TRBV7-2 and TRBJ1-5; weak D call: TRBD1 (5 bases). The germline V gene has CDR1 SGHTA and CDR2 FQGNSA. V shed 3 bases and J shed 4 bases, with 10 bases lying between them. There are 14 residues in the CDR3. CDR3 protein: CASSFSGPNQPQHF. The CDR3, as DNA: TGTGCCAGCAGCTTCTCGGGGCCTAATCAGCCCCAGCATTTT.

J is TRBJ2-5 and V is TRBV24-1; TRBD1 aligns across 10 bases. The trim removed 5 bases at V and 5 bases at J, leaving 10 bases unmatched. Germline V gives CDR1 KGHDR, CDR2 SFDVKD. There are 16 residues in the CDR3. The CDR3 loop reads CATSGRTGGNGETQYF. The DNA for the CDR3 is TGTGCCACCAGTGGCCGGACAGGGGGAAATGGCGAGACCCAGTACTTC.

Many counts were recorded for this clonotype. This chain connects TRBV28 to TRBJ1-3, with no clear D. This CDR3 contains 14 residues. Trimming stripped 2 bases from V and 4 bases from J, with 9 bases between. CDR1 MDHEN and CDR2 SYDVKM come from the germline V gene. CDR3 DNA sequence: TGTGCCAGCAGTTTAGGAACGGACGGAAACACCATATATTTT. This gives the protein CASSLGTDGNTIYF.

Many counts were recorded for this clonotype. J is TRBJ1-5 and V is TRBV28, with D tentatively TRBD1 (5 bases). From germline, CDR1 is MDHEN and CDR2 SYDVKM. V lost 3 bases to trimming and J lost 6 bases, with 18 bases between them. The CDR3 runs 16 residues. This chain's CDR3 is CASSFSGATSSQPQHF. The CDR3 DNA reads as TGTGCCAGCAGTTTTAGTGGGGCGACAAGTTCTCAGCCCCAGCATTTT.

This chain connects TRBV28 to TRBJ1-5; D is uncertain. CDR1 is MDHEN and CDR2 is SYDVKM in the germline V gene. The germline V and J ends were trimmed by 5 bases and 0 bases, with 17 bases remaining between them. There are 17 residues in the CDR3. The CDR3, as DNA: TGTGCCAGCAGTAGGTCTGTGGGAGCCTATAGCAATCAGCCCCAGCATTTT. Translation: CASSRSVGAYSNQPQHF.

In its sample, this clonotype was seen many times. This chain uses TRBV7-3 with TRBJ2-7; D gene unclear. V was pared by 5 bases and J by 0 bases, with 8 bases between. CDR1 and CDR2 (germline): SGHTA, FQGTGA. The CDR3 loop spans 13 amino acids. The CDR3 DNA reads as TGTGCCAGCAGCCCCTCAGCCTCCTACGAGCAGTACTTC. Translated, it gives CASSPSASYEQYF.

In this sample, this clonotype turned up a few times. This chain connects TRBV6-1 to TRBJ2-1; TRBD1 aligns across 12 bases. The junction had 8 bases not matched to a gene; V was cut back by 6 bases and J by 8 bases. The CDR3 consists of 15 residues. Per the germline V gene, CDR1 is MNHNS and CDR2 is SASEGT. The CDR3 DNA follows: TGTGCCAGCAGCTCTCCGGGACAGGGGGCATATGAGCAGTTCTTC. It codes for CASSSPGQGAYEQFF.

This clonotype was observed many times. The chain has TRBV5-6 and TRBJ2-7; 11 nucleotides agree with TRBD2. V shed 3 bases, J shed 1 base, and the junction held 9 bases outside the gene matches. This CDR3 contains 17 residues. Germline V lookup: CDR1 SGHDT, CDR2 YYEEEE. The CDR3 DNA reads TGTGCCAGCAGCTCGACCTTAGCGGGAGGGGATTCCTACGAGCAGTACTTC. Translation gives CASSSTLAGGDSYEQYF.

The chain links TRBV14 to TRBJ2-7; 9 nucleotides line up with TRBD2. CDR1 is SGHDN and CDR2 is FVKESK in the germline V gene. V was pared by 0 bases and J by 4 bases, with 16 bases of the junction left unmatched. The CDR3 is made up of 19 amino acids. The CDR3 DNA follows: TGTGCCAGCAGCCAAGATCGAGTTAGCGGGGGACCCTCCCGATACGAGCAGTACTTC. Translated: CASSQDRVSGGPSRYEQYF.

This clonotype was observed many times. The chain has TRBV6-5 and TRBJ1-3; D unclear. Germline CDR1 reads MNHEY; CDR2 reads SVGAGI. V shed 4 bases and J shed 8 bases, with 12 bases lying between them. The CDR3 consists of 13 residues. The DNA for the CDR3 is TGTGCCAGCAGTTCCGGACCATCTTACACCATATATTTT. Amino acid sequence: CASSSGPSYTIYF.

In this sample, this clonotype turned up many times. V usage is TRBV7-8 and J usage is TRBJ1-1, with 9 positions matching TRBD1. Germline CDR1 SGHVS, CDR2 FQNEAQ. V gave up 3 bases and J gave up 0 bases; unmatched junction bases: 5. This CDR3 region has 16 residues. CDR3 coding DNA: TGTGCCAGCAGCTTCCATGACAGGGGGTTGAACACTGAAGCTTTCTTT. Encoded protein: CASSFHDRGLNTEAFF.

J is TRBJ1-5 and V is TRBV28, with 9 nucleotides matching TRBD1. Germline-derived CDR1 and CDR2 are MDHEN and SYDVKM. With 6 bases clipped from V and 6 bases from J, the junction kept 12 bases outside the gene matches. There are 16 residues in the CDR3. CDR3 residues: CASSRRRQGEVQPQHF. CDR3 DNA: TGTGCCAGCAGCCGCCGACGACAGGGGGAGGTTCAGCCCCAGCATTTT.